This T cell receptor beta chain emerged from a study of blood T cells in healthy people across ages. Broader study findings: Diversity was higher, and naive CD4+ cells more numerous, in long-lived donors than in aged donors.

To note about this clonotype: The target antigen is unknown.

Each donor supplied approximately 10 milliliters of peripheral blood. A minimum of 6.5 million PBMCs was isolated per sample. Using a J-beta primer mix together with a sample-barcoded 5' primer, a second PCR was run for roughly 6 to 11 cycles. TCRdb reprocessed the 5' RACE reads via MiXCR and lists one record per CDR3 protein. The sample has about 680,000 distinct CDR3 sequences, around half seen once. The sample taken for sequencing was blood. This clonotype was sampled from a woman aged 55 to 70 in good health.

CDR3 in DNA: TGCAGTGCAGCCAGCGGGAGAAATAACTACGAGCAGTACTTC. It encodes CSAASGRNNYEQYF. The chain recombines TRBV20-1 with TRBJ2-7; 8 bases map to TRBD2. This CDR3 region has 14 residues. J was trimmed by 3 bases and V by 6 bases; bases with no gene match: 10. Germline assignment: CDR1 DFQATT and CDR2 SNEGSKA (reference sequence).